Listed below are T cell receptor beta chains from one sample, sequenced in a study of shared clonotypes between healthy human individuals. Profiling relied on immunoSEQ multiplex PCR, and the TCRdb table lists in-frame clones only, not all of them. The table includes hundreds of thousands of clones, approximately 95% detected once. Sample: naive CD8+ T cells sorted from blood. The receptors originated from a woman aged 25 to 45 in good health. Each CDR3 is given without its conserved first and last residue. Each record gives: J gene, V gene, CDR3 protein.

j_gene: TRBJ2-7; v_gene: TRBV7-9; CDR3aa: ASSPSTGLNYYEQY
j_gene: TRBJ1-6; v_gene: TRBV13; CDR3aa: ATTSGGSTPLH
j_gene: TRBJ2-7; v_gene: TRBV6-1; CDR3aa: ASSEMGRKAYEQY
j_gene: TRBJ2-1; v_gene: TRBV2; CDR3aa: ASTTGSTKL
j_gene: TRBJ1-5; v_gene: TRBV12-5; CDR3aa: ASGFTVSNQPQH
j_gene: TRBJ2-3; v_gene: TRBV4-1; CDR3aa: ASRLRTSGEVTDTQY
j_gene: TRBJ2-7; v_gene: TRBV7-9; CDR3aa: ASSFKTGGQSSYEQY
j_gene: TRBJ2-7; v_gene: TRBV28; CDR3aa: ASSLVGTGYEQY
j_gene: TRBJ2-1; v_gene: TRBV9; CDR3aa: ASSYGGGPYNEQF
j_gene: TRBJ2-5; v_gene: TRBV28; CDR3aa: ASNGEGAETQY
j_gene: TRBJ1-1; v_gene: TRBV23-1; CDR3aa: ASLDRLNTEAF
j_gene: TRBJ1-4; v_gene: TRBV27; CDR3aa: ASSTGRNEKLF
j_gene: TRBJ2-7; v_gene: TRBV10-3; CDR3aa: AITKDSSEYEQY
j_gene: .; v_gene: TRBV7-9; CDR3aa: ASSLVDSYEQY
j_gene: TRBJ1-1; v_gene: TRBV19; CDR3aa: ASRIPGRTPNTEAF
j_gene: TRBJ1-5; v_gene: TRBV15; CDR3aa: ATSRLLTGGGYQPQH
j_gene: TRBJ2-3; v_gene: TRBV6-4; CDR3aa: ASSDSYLAGTDTQY
j_gene: TRBJ2-1; v_gene: TRBV19; CDR3aa: ASSSLAGVLNEQF
j_gene: TRBJ2-7; v_gene: TRBV9; CDR3aa: ASSPGQPFSYEQY
j_gene: TRBJ2-7; v_gene: TRBV28; CDR3aa: ASSSPRDRGRYEQY
j_gene: TRBJ1-2; v_gene: TRBV6-1; CDR3aa: ASSQQSEAYYGYT
j_gene: TRBJ1-1; v_gene: TRBV27; CDR3aa: ASSPGSPNTEAF
j_gene: TRBJ1-2; v_gene: TRBV29-1; CDR3aa: SGGPRDRGYGYT
j_gene: TRBJ1-4; v_gene: TRBV27; CDR3aa: ASSSPGEGTNEKLF
j_gene: TRBJ2-3; v_gene: TRBV4-1; CDR3aa: ASSQVTLTDTQY
j_gene: TRBJ2-3; v_gene: TRBV6-4; CDR3aa: ASRFTDTQY
j_gene: TRBJ2-5; v_gene: TRBV27; CDR3aa: ASSLGPELGFQETQY
j_gene: TRBJ2-1; v_gene: TRBV7-8; CDR3aa: ASCDTTGSYNEQF